This T cell receptor beta chain was retrieved from a study of breast tumors, draining lymph nodes, adjacent tissues. Regarding the study as a whole: Tumors had less TCR diversity than lymph nodes, more than nontumor tissue.

Axillary draining lymph nodes of breast cancer patients supplied the node samples. The CDR3 runs 14 residues. V lost 6 bases and J lost 3, with 15 bases in between. This clonotype was picked up many times. No antigen is known for it. TCRdb re-analysed the multiplex PCR reads in MiXCR, keeping a single row per CDR3 protein. This sample carries 150,000 to 250,000 distinct CDR3 sequences, 31% of them seen once, and the ten largest clones take 4% to 4.5%. The TCR comes from a female donor with breast cancer. Some clones in this sample may be carry-over from other donors' samples. The gene calls are TRBV12-3 or TRBV12-4 and TRBJ2-7; D gene unclear. Sequencing was performed on axillary lymph node tissue. Written as DNA, the CDR3 is TGTGCCAGCAGACTGCGCGAAGGGTTCTACGAGCAGTACTTC. Translating it yields CASRLREGFYEQYF.